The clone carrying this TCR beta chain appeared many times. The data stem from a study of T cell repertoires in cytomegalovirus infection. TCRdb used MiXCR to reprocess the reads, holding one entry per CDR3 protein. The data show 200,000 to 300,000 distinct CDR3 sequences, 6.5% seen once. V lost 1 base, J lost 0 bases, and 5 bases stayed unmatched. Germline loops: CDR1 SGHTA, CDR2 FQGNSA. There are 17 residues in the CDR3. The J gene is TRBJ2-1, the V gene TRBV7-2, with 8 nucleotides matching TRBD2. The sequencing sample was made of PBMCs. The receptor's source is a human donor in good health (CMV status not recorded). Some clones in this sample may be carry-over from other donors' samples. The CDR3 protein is CASSLVPGGSSYNEQFF. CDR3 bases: TGTGCCAGCAGCTTAGTCCCGGGGGGGAGCTCCTACAATGAGCAGTTCTTC.